Here is one TCR beta chain with its context. This entry comes from a study of Graves' ophthalmopathy and Graves' hyperthyroidism. Amplification from RNA transcripts yielded the TCR beta CDR3 regions. First-round RT-PCR employed HTBI primers, with a second-round multiplex PCR after it. From the multiplex PCR reads, TCRdb called clonotypes with MiXCR, one entry per CDR3 protein. The table has 170,000 or so distinct CDR3 sequences, 30% to 45% seen once; the top ten hold around 5.8%. Among the exclusions were patients with other autoimmune diseases, uncontrolled infections, pregnancy or lactation. The PBMCs were taken from approximately 9.7 ml of fresh peripheral blood. The CDR3 contains 13 residues. V was trimmed by 1 base and J by 5 bases, leaving 8 bases between them. In germline, CDR1 is LGHNT, CDR2 FRNRAP.

This rearrangement joins TRBV12-5 to TRBJ1-2; D is perhaps TRBD1 (5 bases). This clonotype was sampled from a woman aged 40-49 years with Graves' ophthalmopathy. Sequencing was done on a sample of peripheral blood. The CDR3 spells CASGLEGRYGYTF. The CDR3 DNA reads as TGTGCTAGTGGTTTGGAGGGACGGTATGGCTACACCTTC.